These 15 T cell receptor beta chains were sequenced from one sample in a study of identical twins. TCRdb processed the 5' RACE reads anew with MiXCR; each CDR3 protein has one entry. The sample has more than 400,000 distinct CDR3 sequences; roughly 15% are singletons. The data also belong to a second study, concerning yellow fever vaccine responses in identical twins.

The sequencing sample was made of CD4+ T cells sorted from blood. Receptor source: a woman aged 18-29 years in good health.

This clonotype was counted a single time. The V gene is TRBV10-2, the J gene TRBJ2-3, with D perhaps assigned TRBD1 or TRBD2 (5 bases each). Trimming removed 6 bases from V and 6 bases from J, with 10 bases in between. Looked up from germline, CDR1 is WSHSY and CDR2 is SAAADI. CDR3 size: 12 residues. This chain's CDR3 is CASRPEGDTQYF. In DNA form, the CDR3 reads TGCGCCAGCAGGCCCGAGGGGGATACGCAGTATTTT.

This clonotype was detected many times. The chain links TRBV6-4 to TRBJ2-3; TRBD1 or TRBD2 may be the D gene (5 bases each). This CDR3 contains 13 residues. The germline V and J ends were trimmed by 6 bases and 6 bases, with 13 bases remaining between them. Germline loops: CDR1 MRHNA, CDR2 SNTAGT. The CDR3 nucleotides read TGTGCCAGCAGCGGGGACCCAGTCGATACGCAGTATTTT. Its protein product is CASSGDPVDTQYF.

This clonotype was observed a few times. CDR3 sequence reads: CASSFRRLAGTGVVRLFF. Here the CDR3 DNA reads TGTGCCAGCAGTTTCCGGAGACTAGCGGGAACCGGTGTGGTTCGGCTGTTCTTC. This chain joins TRBV12-3 or TRBV12-4 and TRBJ2-1, with 11 bases identical to TRBD2. V shed 3 bases and J 15 bases; nucleotides not matched to a gene: 22. The CDR3 consists of 18 residues.

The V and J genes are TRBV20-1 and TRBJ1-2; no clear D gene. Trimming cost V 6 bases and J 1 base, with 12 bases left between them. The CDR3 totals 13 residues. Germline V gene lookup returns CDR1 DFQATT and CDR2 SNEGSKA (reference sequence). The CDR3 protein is CSAPSWGNYGYTF. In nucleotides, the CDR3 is TGCAGTGCCCCCAGTTGGGGTAACTATGGCTACACCTTC.

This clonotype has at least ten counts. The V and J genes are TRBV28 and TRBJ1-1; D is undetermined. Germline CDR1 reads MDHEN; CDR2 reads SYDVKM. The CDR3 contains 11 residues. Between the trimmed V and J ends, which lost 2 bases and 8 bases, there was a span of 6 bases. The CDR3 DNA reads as TGTGCCAGCAGTTTAAGGGTCGAAGCTTTCTTT. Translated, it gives CASSLRVEAFF. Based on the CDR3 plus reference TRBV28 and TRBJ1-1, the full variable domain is DVKVTQSSRYLVKRTGEKVFLECVQDMDHENMFWYRQDPGLGLRLIYFSYDVKMKEKGDIPEGYSVSREKKERFSLILESASTNQTSMYLCASSLRVEAFFGQGTRLTVV.

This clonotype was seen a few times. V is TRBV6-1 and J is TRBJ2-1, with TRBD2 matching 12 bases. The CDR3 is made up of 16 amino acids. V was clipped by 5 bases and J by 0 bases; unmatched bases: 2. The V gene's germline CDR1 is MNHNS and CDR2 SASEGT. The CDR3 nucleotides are TGTGCCAGCAGTAAGGGACTAGCGGGCTCCTACAATGAGCAGTTCTTC. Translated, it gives CASSKGLAGSYNEQFF.

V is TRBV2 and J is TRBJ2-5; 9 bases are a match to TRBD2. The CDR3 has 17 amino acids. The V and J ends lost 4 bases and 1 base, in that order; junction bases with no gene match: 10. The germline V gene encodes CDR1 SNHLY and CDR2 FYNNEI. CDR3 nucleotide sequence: TGTGCCAGCAGTGGAAGTAAAGCGGGAGGTGGCCAAGAGACCCAGTACTTC. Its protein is CASSGSKAGGGQETQYF.

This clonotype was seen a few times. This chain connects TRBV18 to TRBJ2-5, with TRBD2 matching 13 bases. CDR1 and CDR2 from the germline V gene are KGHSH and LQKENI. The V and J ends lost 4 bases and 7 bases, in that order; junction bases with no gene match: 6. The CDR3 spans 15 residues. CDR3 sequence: CASSQGLAGVRTQYF. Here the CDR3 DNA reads TGTGCCAGCTCACAAGGACTAGCGGGAGTAAGGACCCAGTACTTC.

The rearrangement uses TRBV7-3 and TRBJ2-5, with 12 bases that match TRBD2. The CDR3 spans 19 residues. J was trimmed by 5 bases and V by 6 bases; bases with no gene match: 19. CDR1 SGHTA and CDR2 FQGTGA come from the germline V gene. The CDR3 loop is CASSPPVNLAGGRLETQYF. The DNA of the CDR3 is TGTGCCAGCAGTCCTCCAGTTAATCTAGCGGGGGGGCGACTGGAGACCCAGTACTTC.

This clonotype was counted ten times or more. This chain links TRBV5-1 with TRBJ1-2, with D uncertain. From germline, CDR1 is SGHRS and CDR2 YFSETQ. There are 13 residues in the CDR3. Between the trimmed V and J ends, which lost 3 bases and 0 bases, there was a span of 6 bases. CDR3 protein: CASSSTANYGYTF. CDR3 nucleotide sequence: TGCGCCAGCAGCTCGACCGCTAACTATGGCTACACCTTC. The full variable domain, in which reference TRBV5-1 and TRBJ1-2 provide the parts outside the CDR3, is KAGVTQTPRYLIKTRGQQVTLSCSPISGHRSVSWYQQTPGQGLQFLFEYFSETQRNKGNFPGRFSGRQFSNSRSEMNVSTLELGDSALYLCASSSTANYGYTFGSGTRLTVV.

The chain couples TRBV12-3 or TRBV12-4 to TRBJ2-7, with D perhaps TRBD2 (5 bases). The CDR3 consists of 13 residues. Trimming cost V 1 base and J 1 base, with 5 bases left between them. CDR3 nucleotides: TGTGCCAGCAGTTTAGGGGAGTCCTACGAGCAGTACGTC. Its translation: CASSLGESYEQYV.

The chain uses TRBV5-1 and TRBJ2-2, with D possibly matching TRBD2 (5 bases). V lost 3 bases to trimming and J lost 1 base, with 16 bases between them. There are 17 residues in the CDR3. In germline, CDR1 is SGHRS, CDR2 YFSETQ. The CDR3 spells CASSSMGRGQNTGELFF. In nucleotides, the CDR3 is TGCGCCAGCAGCTCAATGGGCCGGGGTCAGAACACCGGGGAGCTGTTTTTT.

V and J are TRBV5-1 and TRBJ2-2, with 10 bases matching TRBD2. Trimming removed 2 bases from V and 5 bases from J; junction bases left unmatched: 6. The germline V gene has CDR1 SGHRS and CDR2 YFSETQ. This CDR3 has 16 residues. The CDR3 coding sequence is TGCGCCAGCAGCTTCCGGACTAGCGGAGGAACCGGGGAGCTGTTTTTT. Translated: CASSFRTSGGTGELFF.

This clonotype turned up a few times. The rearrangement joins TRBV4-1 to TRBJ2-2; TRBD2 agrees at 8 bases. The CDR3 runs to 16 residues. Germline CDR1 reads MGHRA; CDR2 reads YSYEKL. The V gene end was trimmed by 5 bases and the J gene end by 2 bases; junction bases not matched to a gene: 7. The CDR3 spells CASSFSGLANTGELFF. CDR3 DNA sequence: TGCGCCAGCAGCTTTTCAGGACTAGCCAACACCGGGGAGCTGTTTTTT.

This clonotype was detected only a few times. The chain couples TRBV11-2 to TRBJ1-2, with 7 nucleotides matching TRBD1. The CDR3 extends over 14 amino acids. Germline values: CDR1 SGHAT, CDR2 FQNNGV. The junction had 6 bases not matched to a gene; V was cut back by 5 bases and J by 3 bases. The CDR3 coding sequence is TGTGCCAGCAGCCCTTCGACAGGGTACTATGGCTACACCTTC. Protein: CASSPSTGYYGYTF.